Shown below are 29 T cell receptor beta chains from a single sample sequenced in a study of cytomegalovirus exposure and HLA in healthy donors. The PCR ran on 60 Vbeta and 13 Jbeta primers. Assay: immunoSEQ multiplex PCR; the TCRdb copy retains only in-frame clones and omits some. The sample has around 76,000 clones; 65% to 85% are singletons. The specimen was PBMCs. The origin of the receptors is a woman between 40 and 50 years old in good health and CMV-seropositive.

This chain links TRBV7-2 with TRBJ2-7, with D possibly TRBD1 on 7 matching bases. The CDR3 sequence is 15 residues long. Germline values: CDR1 SGHTA, CDR2 FQGNSA. V shed 5 bases and J shed 4 bases, with 18 bases lying between them. The CDR3 sequence is CASSLRASGGYEQYF. The CDR3 DNA reads TGTGCCAGCAGCCTTAGAGCCTCAGGGGGGTACGAGCAGTACTTC.

The chain uses TRBV7-2 and TRBJ1-1; 8 nucleotides align to TRBD1. This CDR3 is 14 amino acids long. With V trimmed by 6 bases and J by 7 bases, 10 bases remained unmatched. Germline V gene data show CDR1 as SGHTA and CDR2 as FQGNSA. This CDR3 is CASRRPDRVGEAFF. CDR3 in DNA: TGTGCCAGCAGACGCCCGGACAGGGTGGGTGAAGCTTTCTTT. Using reference TRBV7-2 and TRBJ1-1 for the parts outside the CDR3, the full variable domain is GAGVSQSPSNKVTEKGKDVELRCDPISGHTALYWYRQSLGQGLEFLIYFQGNSAPDKSGLPSDRFSAERTGGSVSTLTIQRTQQEDSAVYLCASRRPDRVGEAFFGQGTRLTVV.

The J gene is TRBJ2-3, the V gene TRBV7-8; TRBD1 is a possible D gene (5 bases). Trimming removed 8 bases at V and 4 bases at J, with 13 bases between. Germline-derived CDR1 and CDR2 are SGHVS and FQNEAQ. This CDR3 is 13 amino acids long. The CDR3, as DNA: TGTGCCAGCGGGCAGGGCAGATCAGATACGCAGTATTTT. Its protein product is CASGQGRSDTQYF.

This clone was seen only a few times. This chain links TRBV27 with TRBJ1-4; 7 nucleotides agree with TRBD1. Germline V CDR1 and CDR2: MNHEY, SMNVEV (reference sequence). The trim removed 6 bases at V and 0 bases at J, leaving 10 bases unmatched. The CDR3 consists of 17 residues. The CDR3 loop reads CASSTIRQGATNEKLFF. The CDR3 DNA sequence: TGTGCCAGCAGCACCATTCGACAGGGCGCAACTAATGAAAAACTGTTTTTT.

J is TRBJ1-2 and V is TRBV4-1, with unresolved D. V gave up 2 bases and J gave up 8 bases, with 12 bases separating them. In germline, CDR1 is MGHRA, CDR2 YSYEKL. The CDR3 consists of 13 residues. CDR3 loop: CASSQTGIYGYTF. The CDR3 region has the DNA TGCGCCAGCAGCCAAACCGGGATCTACGGCTACACCTTC.

The chain uses TRBV4-1 and TRBJ1-4; TRBD1 is a possible D gene (5 bases). Trimming stripped 5 bases from V and 12 bases from J, with 10 bases between. The CDR3 covers 11 residues. Germline V gene lookup returns CDR1 MGHRA and CDR2 YSYEKL. CDR3 in amino acids: CASSGGGELFF. Here the CDR3 DNA reads TGCGCCAGCAGCGGGGGAGGGGAACTGTTTTTT.

The V and J genes are TRBV19 and TRBJ1-1, with D hard to call. Germline assignment: CDR1 LNHDA and CDR2 SQIVND (reference sequence). The CDR3 covers 10 residues. This chain's CDR3 is CGSWNTEAFF. The CDR3 region has the DNA TGTGGTTCCTGGAACACTGAAGCTTTCTTT. Complete variable domain (other parts from reference TRBV19 and TRBJ1-1): DGGITQSPKYLFRKEGQNVTLSCEQNLNHDAMYWYRQDPGQGLRLIYYSQIVNDFQKGDIAEGYSVSREKKESFPLTVTSAQKNPTAFYLCGSWNTEAFFGQGTRLTVV.

The chain joins TRBV9 to TRBJ2-3; 8 positions agree with TRBD2. This CDR3 has 16 amino acids. Germline V gene data show CDR1 as SGDLS and CDR2 as YYNGEE. With 3 bases clipped from V and 4 bases from J, the junction kept 10 bases outside the gene matches. This chain's CDR3 is CASSEGMRLASDTQYF. CDR3 bases: TGTGCCAGCAGCGAGGGGATGAGACTAGCGTCAGATACGCAGTATTTT.

This chain joins TRBV6-5 and TRBJ1-4, with a possible D match to TRBD1 (5 bases). This CDR3 has 16 amino acids. From germline, CDR1 is MNHEY and CDR2 SVGAGI. V gave up 2 bases and J gave up 7 bases, with 17 bases separating them. CDR3 in amino acids: CASSYRTTSRAEKLFF. The DNA of the CDR3 is TGTGCCAGCAGTTACCGGACCACTTCCAGGGCTGAAAAACTGTTTTTT.

The chain recombines TRBV9 with TRBJ2-2; 10 bases are shared with TRBD1. The CDR3 length is 17 residues. Trimming at V came to 4 bases and at J to 5 bases, leaving 11 bases not matched to a gene. Germline CDR1 is SGDLS and CDR2 is YYNGEE. Here the CDR3 reads CASSPHLPGQGTGELFF. The CDR3 DNA reads TGTGCCAGCAGCCCCCATCTCCCGGGACAGGGGACCGGGGAGCTGTTTTTT. Using reference TRBV9 and TRBJ2-2 for the parts outside the CDR3, the full variable domain is DSGVTQTPKHLITATGQRVTLRCSPRSGDLSVYWYQQSLDQGLQFLIQYYNGEERAKGNILERFSAQQFPDLHSELNLSSLELGDSALYFCASSPHLPGQGTGELFFGEGSRLTVL.

This clone was detected a few times. This chain links TRBV18 with TRBJ1-2, with a tentative D call TRBD1 (5 bases). Trimming shortened V by 3 bases and J by 4 bases, and 12 bases separated the two germline ends. Germline V lookup: CDR1 KGHSH, CDR2 LQKENI. CDR3 length equals 14 residues. In DNA, the CDR3 is TGTGCCAGCTCACCCCTGGGGGGTTTCTATGGCTACACCTTC. It translates to CASSPLGGFYGYTF.

This clone was observed a handful of times. V usage is TRBV15 and J usage is TRBJ1-5; 8 bases agree with TRBD1. This CDR3 is built from 14 residues. Trimming removed 9 bases from V and 1 base from J; junction bases left unmatched: 5. From germline, CDR1 is LNHNV and CDR2 YYDKDF (reference sequence). CDR3 coding DNA: TGTGCCACAGAAGACAGGGGAAGCAATCAGCCCCAGCATTTT. Translation: CATEDRGSNQPQHF. The full variable domain, with the rest looked up from reference TRBV15 and TRBJ1-5, is DAMVIQNPRYQVTQFGKPVTLSCSQTLNHNVMYWYQQKSSQAPKLLFHYYDKDFNNEADTPDNFQSRRPNTSFCFLDIRSPGLGDTAMYLCATEDRGSNQPQHFGDGTRLSIL.

CDR3: CASSSLGGSSYEQYF. CDR3 DNA sequence: TGTGCCAGCAGCTCGTTGGGGGGAAGTTCCTACGAGCAGTACTTC. The genes are TRBV7-2 and TRBJ2-7, with D possibly matching TRBD2 (6 bases). The CDR3 is 15 residues long. Germline V CDR1 and CDR2: SGHTA, FQGNSA. V lost 4 bases, J lost 1 base, and 14 bases lay in between.

This clone was counted once. V gene TRBV27 combines with J gene TRBJ2-1; 10 bases agree with TRBD1. Unmatched junction bases numbered 11, after V lost 4 bases and J lost 2 bases. Germline V gives CDR1 MNHEY, CDR2 SMNVEV (reference sequence). The CDR3 spans 18 residues. CDR3 coding DNA: TGTGCCAGCAGTTACCCGGGACAGGGGAGGGGGACCTACAATGAGCAGTTCTTC. Translation gives CASSYPGQGRGTYNEQFF.

This chain connects TRBV18 to TRBJ1-1, with D tentatively TRBD1 (5 bases). V gave up 3 bases and J gave up 0 bases, with 14 bases separating them. The CDR3 loop spans 16 amino acids. Germline V lookup: CDR1 KGHSH, CDR2 LQKENI. CDR3 in DNA: TGTGCCAGCTCACCCATCCAGGGTTATATGAACACTGAAGCTTTCTTT. This sequence encodes CASSPIQGYMNTEAFF.

The chain employs TRBV23-1 and TRBJ1-1; D is unclear. TRBV23-1 is filed as an ORF, its function uncertain. The CDR3 extends over 17 amino acids. Trimming took off 2 bases at V and 5 bases at J, with 21 bases between the two ends. CDR3 region: CASSQSIQRERDTEAFF. The DNA of the CDR3 is TGCGCCAGCAGTCAAAGTATCCAACGGGAACGGGATACTGAAGCTTTCTTT.

The chain joins TRBV15 to TRBJ2-5, with TRBD2 matching 10 bases. The CDR3 loop spans 15 amino acids. Germline lookup yields CDR1 LNHNV and CDR2 YYDKDF (reference sequence). The V gene end was trimmed by 2 bases and the J gene end by 5 bases; junction bases not matched to a gene: 5. CDR3 nucleotide sequence: TGTGCCACCAGCAGACTAGCGGGGGATTTGGAGACCCAGTACTTC. Protein sequence: CATSRLAGDLETQYF.

V is TRBV30 and J is TRBJ1-5; D is unclear. From germline, CDR1 is GTSNPN and CDR2 SVGIG (reference sequence). There are 13 residues in the CDR3. V was clipped by 2 bases and J by 6 bases, with 11 bases between them. The CDR3 reads CAWSRIGSQPQHF. The CDR3 DNA sequence: TGTGCCTGGAGTCGGATAGGGAGTCAGCCCCAGCATTTT.

The chain carries TRBV5-1 and TRBJ2-3; 7 nucleotides agree with TRBD1. The CDR3 has 14 amino acids. V shed 4 bases, J shed 4 bases, and the junction held 6 bases outside the gene matches. In germline, CDR1 is SGHRS, CDR2 YFSETQ. The CDR3, as DNA: TGCGCCAGCAGCGTGGACAGGTCCGCAGATACGCAGTATTTT. Translated: CASSVDRSADTQYF. The full variable domain, its missing parts supplied by reference TRBV5-1 and TRBJ2-3, is KAGVTQTPRYLIKTRGQQVTLSCSPISGHRSVSWYQQTPGQGLQFLFEYFSETQRNKGNFPGRFSGRQFSNSRSEMNVSTLELGDSALYLCASSVDRSADTQYFGPGTRLTVL.

This clone was counted only a few times. The rearrangement uses TRBV7-8 and TRBJ2-5; no reliable D call. Germline CDR1 is SGHVS and CDR2 is FQNEAQ. This CDR3 has 14 residues. Trimming shortened V by 7 bases and J by 1 base, and 13 bases separated the two germline ends. The CDR3 sequence: CASTQLGAQETQYF. The CDR3 coding sequence is TGTGCCAGCACCCAACTCGGAGCCCAAGAGACCCAGTACTTC. Full variable domain (rest looked up from reference TRBV7-8 and TRBJ2-5): GAGVSQSPRYKVAKRGQDVALRCDPISGHVSLFWYQQALGQGPEFLTYFQNEAQLDKSGLPSDRFFAERPEGSVSTLKIQRTQQEDSAVYLCASTQLGAQETQYFGPGTRLLVL.

The chain couples TRBV29-1 to TRBJ1-1; tentative D call: TRBD1 (6 bases). The germline gives CDR1 SQVTM, CDR2 ANQGSEA. This CDR3 contains 13 residues. The ends were cut back, 7 bases at V and 3 bases at J, with 15 bases in the middle. The CDR3 DNA follows: TGCAGCGGACAAGGGGGGGCGGACACTGAAGCTTTCTTT. Translated, it gives CSGQGGADTEAFF.

V usage is TRBV7-9 and J usage is TRBJ2-7; D is possibly TRBD2 (6 bases). V lost 3 bases and J lost 5, with 23 bases in between. There are 17 residues in the CDR3. Germline loops: CDR1 SEHNR, CDR2 FQNEAQ (reference sequence). The CDR3: CASSLTPDGGPGDEQYF. CDR3 DNA sequence: TGTGCCAGCAGCTTGACCCCGGACGGGGGTCCTGGGGACGAGCAGTACTTC.

The chain recombines TRBV10-3 with TRBJ2-1; tentatively, D is TRBD2 (6 bases). V shed 4 bases and J shed 3 bases, with 13 bases lying between them. The CDR3 spans 15 residues. CDR1 and CDR2 from the germline V gene are ENHRY and SYGVKD. The CDR3 DNA sequence: TGTGCCATCAGTGTAGGAGGGAGGTTCTACAATGAGCAGTTCTTC. It encodes CAISVGGRFYNEQFF.

The gene calls are TRBV7-2 and TRBJ2-3, with 11 bases aligning to TRBD2. In germline, CDR1 is SGHTA, CDR2 FQGNSA. The CDR3 sequence is 17 residues long. J gave up 6 bases and V 2 bases, and 10 bases lay outside the gene matches. The CDR3 coding sequence is TGTGCCAGCAGCTTAATTCCGCTAGCGGGAGGTGGGGATACGCAGTATTTT. It encodes CASSLIPLAGGGDTQYF. The complete variable domain, with remaining parts taken from reference TRBV7-2 and TRBJ2-3, reads GAGVSQSPSNKVTEKGKDVELRCDPISGHTALYWYRQSLGQGLEFLIYFQGNSAPDKSGLPSDRFSAERTGGSVSTLTIQRTQQEDSAVYLCASSLIPLAGGGDTQYFGPGTRLTVL.

This clone was detected only once. A read error is likely, as this CDR3 ends without the conserved phenylalanine or tryptophan. The chain uses TRBV4-3 and TRBJ2-2, with D tentatively TRBD2 (5 bases). V shed 0 bases and J shed 4 bases, with 12 bases lying between them. Germline values: CDR1 LGHNA, CDR2 YSLEER. This CDR3 has 16 amino acids. CDR3 in DNA: TGCGCCAGCAGCCAAGATCGGAGCGGAGGCACCGGGGAGCTGTTTGTT. Protein product: CASSQDRSGGTGELFV.

The chain employs TRBV7-6 and TRBJ1-4, with D unresolved. The V end was cut by 5 bases, the J end by 3 bases, with 13 bases between. The V gene's germline CDR1 is SGHVS and CDR2 FNYEAQ. CDR3 length: 15 residues. CDR3 sequence reads: CASSINVGANEKLFF. As DNA, the CDR3 is TGTGCCAGCAGCATAAACGTCGGGGCTAATGAAAAACTGTTTTTT. Filled out from reference TRBV7-6 and TRBJ1-4, the complete variable domain reads GAGVSQSPRYKVTKRGQDVALRCDPISGHVSLYWYRQALGQGPEFLTYFNYEAQQDKSGLPNDRFSAERPEGSISTLTIQRTEQRDSAMYRCASSINVGANEKLFFGSGTQLSVL.

The chain combines TRBV6-5 with TRBJ2-6, with 8 nucleotides matching TRBD1. Germline V gene data show CDR1 as MNHEY and CDR2 as SVGAGI. The CDR3 runs to 16 residues. Trimming cost V 2 bases and J 7 bases; bases outside gene matches: 7. CDR3 coding DNA: TGTGCCAGCAGTTACACCACAGGGGGACGAGCCAACGTCCTGACTTTC. Amino acids: CASSYTTGGRANVLTF.

This chain joins TRBV5-6 and TRBJ1-4, with D perhaps TRBD1 (5 bases). This CDR3 contains 15 residues. CDR1 and CDR2 from the germline V gene are SGHDT and YYEEEE. The V end was cut by 4 bases, the J end by 5 bases, with 15 bases between. The CDR3 here is CASSGGTGSNEKLFF. For the CDR3, the DNA is TGTGCCAGCAGCGGGGGGACCGGATCGAATGAAAAACTGTTTTTT.

The chain carries TRBV9 and TRBJ2-7; no firm D call. Germline-derived CDR1 and CDR2 are SGDLS and YYNGEE. This CDR3 has 14 amino acids. Trimming left V 0 bases short and J 5 bases short, with 12 bases between. CDR3 loop: CASSVGDSWDEQYF. For the CDR3, the DNA is TGTGCCAGCAGCGTAGGAGATAGCTGGGACGAGCAGTACTTC.